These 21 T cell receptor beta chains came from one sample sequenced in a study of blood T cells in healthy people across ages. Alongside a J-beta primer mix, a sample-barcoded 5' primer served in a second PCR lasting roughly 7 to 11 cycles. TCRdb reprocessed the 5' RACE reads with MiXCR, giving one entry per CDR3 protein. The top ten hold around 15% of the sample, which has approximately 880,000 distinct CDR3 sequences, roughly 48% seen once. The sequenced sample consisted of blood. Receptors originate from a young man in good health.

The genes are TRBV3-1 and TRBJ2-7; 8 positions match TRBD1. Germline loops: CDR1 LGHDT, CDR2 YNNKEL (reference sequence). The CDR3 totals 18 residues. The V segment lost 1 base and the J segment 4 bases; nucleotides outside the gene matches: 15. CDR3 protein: CASSQAYPQTGASYEQYF. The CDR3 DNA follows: TGTGCCAGCAGCCAAGCCTATCCCCAGACAGGGGCAAGTTACGAGCAGTACTTC.

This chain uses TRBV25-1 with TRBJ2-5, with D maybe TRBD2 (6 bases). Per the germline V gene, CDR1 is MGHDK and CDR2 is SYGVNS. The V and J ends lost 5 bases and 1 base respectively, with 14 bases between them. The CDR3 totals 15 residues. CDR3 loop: CASSTVGGFQETQYF. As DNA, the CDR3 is TGTGCCAGCAGTACGGTGGGGGGTTTCCAAGAGACCCAGTACTTC.

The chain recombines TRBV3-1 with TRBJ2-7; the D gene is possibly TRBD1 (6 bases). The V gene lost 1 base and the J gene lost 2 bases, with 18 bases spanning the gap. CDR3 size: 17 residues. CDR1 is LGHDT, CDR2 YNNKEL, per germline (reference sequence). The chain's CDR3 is CASSQGQGRTATYEQYF. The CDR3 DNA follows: TGTGCCAGCAGCCAAGGCCAAGGAAGGACAGCAACCTACGAGCAGTACTTC.

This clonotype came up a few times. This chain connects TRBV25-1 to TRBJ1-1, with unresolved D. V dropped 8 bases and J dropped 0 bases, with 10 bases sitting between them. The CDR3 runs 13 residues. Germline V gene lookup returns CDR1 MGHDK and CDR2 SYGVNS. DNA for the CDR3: TGTGCCAGCCGCGGACTGATGAACACTGAAGCTTTCTTT. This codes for CASRGLMNTEAFF.

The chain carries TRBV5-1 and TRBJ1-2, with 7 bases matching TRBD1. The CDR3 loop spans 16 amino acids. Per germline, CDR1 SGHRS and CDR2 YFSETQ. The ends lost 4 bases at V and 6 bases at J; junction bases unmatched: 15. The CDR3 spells CASSPGGGVLSNGYTF. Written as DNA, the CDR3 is TGCGCCAGCAGCCCAGGGGGAGGCGTACTATCTAATGGCTACACCTTC.

CDR3 DNA sequence: TGTGCCAGCAGTTTATTCCAGGCAGGCACAGATACGCAGTATTTT. It specifies CASSLFQAGTDTQYF. This sequence joins TRBV28 and TRBJ2-3; D gene unclear. Trimming cost V 1 base and J 1 base, with 9 bases left between them. The germline V gene encodes CDR1 MDHEN and CDR2 SYDVKM. The CDR3 spans 15 residues. Full variable domain (outside the CDR3, taken from reference TRBV28 and TRBJ2-3): DVKVTQSSRYLVKRTGEKVFLECVQDMDHENMFWYRQDPGLGLRLIYFSYDVKMKEKGDIPEGYSVSREKKERFSLILESASTNQTSMYLCASSLFQAGTDTQYFGPGTRLTVL.

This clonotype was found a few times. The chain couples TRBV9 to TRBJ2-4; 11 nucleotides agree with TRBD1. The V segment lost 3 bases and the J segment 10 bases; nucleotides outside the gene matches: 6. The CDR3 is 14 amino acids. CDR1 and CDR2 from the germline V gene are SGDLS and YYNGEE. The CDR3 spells CASSAGTGGGIQYF. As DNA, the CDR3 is TGTGCCAGCAGCGCCGGGACAGGGGGAGGTATTCAGTACTTC.

The CDR3: CSGSPGNTEAFF. The CDR3 nucleotides are TGCAGCGGTTCGCCGGGGAACACTGAAGCTTTCTTT. V usage is TRBV29-1 and J usage is TRBJ1-1; D ambiguous. The V end was cut by 7 bases, the J end by 1 base, with 10 bases between. The CDR3 spans 12 residues. Germline CDR1 SQVTM, CDR2 ANQGSEA.

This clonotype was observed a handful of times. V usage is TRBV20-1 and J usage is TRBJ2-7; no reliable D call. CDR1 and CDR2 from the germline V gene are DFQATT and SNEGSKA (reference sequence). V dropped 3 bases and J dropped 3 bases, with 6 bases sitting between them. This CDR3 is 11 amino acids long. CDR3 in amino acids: CSASPDYEQYF. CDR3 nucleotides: TGCAGTGCTAGTCCAGACTACGAGCAGTACTTC.

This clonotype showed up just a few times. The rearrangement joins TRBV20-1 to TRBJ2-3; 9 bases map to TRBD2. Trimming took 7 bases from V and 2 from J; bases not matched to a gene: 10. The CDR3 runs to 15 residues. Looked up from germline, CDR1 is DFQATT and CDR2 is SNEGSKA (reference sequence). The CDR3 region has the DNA TGCAGTGGTAACGTAGCGGGGGCCTCCACAGATACGCAGTATTTT. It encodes CSGNVAGASTDTQYF.

The CDR3 reads CASSFLAGGLGANVLTF. Written as DNA, the CDR3 is TGTGCCAGCAGCTTTTTAGCGGGGGGGCTCGGGGCCAACGTCCTGACTTTC. The V and J genes are TRBV7-2 and TRBJ2-6; TRBD2 matches at 11 bases. The CDR3 is made up of 17 amino acids. The germline gives CDR1 SGHTA, CDR2 FQGNSA. The trim removed 3 bases at V and 4 bases at J, leaving 5 bases unmatched. The complete variable domain, with remaining parts taken from reference TRBV7-2 and TRBJ2-6, reads GAGVSQSPSNKVTEKGKDVELRCDPISGHTALYWYRQSLGQGLEFLIYFQGNSAPDKSGLPSDRFSAERTGGSVSTLTIQRTQQEDSAVYLCASSFLAGGLGANVLTFGAGSRLTVL.

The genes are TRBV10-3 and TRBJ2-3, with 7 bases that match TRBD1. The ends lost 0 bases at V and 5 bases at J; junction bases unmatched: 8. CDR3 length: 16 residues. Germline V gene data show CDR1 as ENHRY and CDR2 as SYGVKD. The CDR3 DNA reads TGTGCCATCAGTGAGTCTCTAGGGGGCGGAGGAGATACGCAGTATTTT. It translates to CAISESLGGGGDTQYF.

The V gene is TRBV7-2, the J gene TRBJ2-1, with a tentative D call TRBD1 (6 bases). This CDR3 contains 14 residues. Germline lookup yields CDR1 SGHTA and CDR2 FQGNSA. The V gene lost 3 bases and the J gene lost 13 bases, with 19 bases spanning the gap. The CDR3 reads CASSFDRTQETQFF. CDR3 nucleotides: TGTGCCAGCAGCTTCGACAGGACCCAAGAGACCCAGTTCTTC.

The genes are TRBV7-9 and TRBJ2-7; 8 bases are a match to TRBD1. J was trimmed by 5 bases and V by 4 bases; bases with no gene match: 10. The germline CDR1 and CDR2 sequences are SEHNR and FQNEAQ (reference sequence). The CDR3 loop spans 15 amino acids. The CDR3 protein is CASSSGQGVLDEQYF. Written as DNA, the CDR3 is TGTGCCAGCAGCTCCGGACAGGGAGTGTTGGACGAGCAGTACTTC.

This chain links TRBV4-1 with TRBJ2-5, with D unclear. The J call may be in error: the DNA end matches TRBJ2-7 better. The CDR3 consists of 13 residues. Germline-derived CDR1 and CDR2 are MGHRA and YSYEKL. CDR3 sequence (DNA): TGCGCCAGCAGCCAGTCCCCAAGGTACGAGCAGTACTTC. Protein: CASSQSPRYEQYF.

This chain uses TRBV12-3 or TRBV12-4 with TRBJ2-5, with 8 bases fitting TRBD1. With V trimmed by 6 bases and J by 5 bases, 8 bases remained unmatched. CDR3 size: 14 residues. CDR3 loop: CASRQGQAVETQYF. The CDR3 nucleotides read TGTGCCAGCAGACAGGGACAGGCGGTGGAGACCCAGTACTTC.

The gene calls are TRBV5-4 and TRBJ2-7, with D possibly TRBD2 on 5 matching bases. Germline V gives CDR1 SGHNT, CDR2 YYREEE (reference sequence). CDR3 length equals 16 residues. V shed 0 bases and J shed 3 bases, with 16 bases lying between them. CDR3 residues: CASSLGGLSPLYEQYF. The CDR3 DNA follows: TGTGCCAGCAGCTTGGGTGGACTGTCCCCCCTCTACGAGCAGTACTTC.

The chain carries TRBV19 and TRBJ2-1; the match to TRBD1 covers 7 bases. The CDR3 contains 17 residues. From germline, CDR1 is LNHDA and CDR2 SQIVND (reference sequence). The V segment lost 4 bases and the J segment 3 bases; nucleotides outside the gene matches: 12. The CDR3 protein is CASSRSGQRGLYNEQFF. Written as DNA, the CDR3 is TGTGCCAGTAGTAGATCGGGACAGCGAGGTCTCTACAATGAGCAGTTCTTC.

CDR3 sequence: CASNPTGRGHNEQFF. DNA of the CDR3: TGTGCCAGCAACCCCACAGGGCGGGGACACAATGAGCAGTTCTTC. The chain uses TRBV7-9 and TRBJ2-1; either TRBD1 or TRBD2 may supply D (6 bases each). Trimming shortened V by 7 bases and J by 5 bases, and 18 bases separated the two germline ends. Germline loops: CDR1 SEHNR, CDR2 FQNEAQ (reference sequence). The CDR3 consists of 15 residues.

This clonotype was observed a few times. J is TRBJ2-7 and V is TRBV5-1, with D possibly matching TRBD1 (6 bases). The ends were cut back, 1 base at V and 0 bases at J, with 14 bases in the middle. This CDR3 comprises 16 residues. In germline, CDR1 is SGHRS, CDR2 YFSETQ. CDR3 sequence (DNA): TGCGCCAGCAGCTTGACTTCTGGGGGCCGCTCCTACGAGCAGTACTTC. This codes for CASSLTSGGRSYEQYF.

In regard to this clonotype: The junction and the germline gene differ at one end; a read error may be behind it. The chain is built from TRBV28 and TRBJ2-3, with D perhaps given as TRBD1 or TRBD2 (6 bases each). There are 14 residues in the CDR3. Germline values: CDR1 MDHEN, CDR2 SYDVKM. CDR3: CACSFGGRTDTQYF. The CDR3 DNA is TGTGCCTGCAGTTTTGGGGGGCGGACAGATACGCAGTATTTT.